Sequencing of this T cell receptor beta chain was carried out in a study of tumor-infiltrating lymphocytes in primary liver carcinoma. On the study more broadly: Men as well as women, aged 30 to 69 years, made up the patients. Study-level results: Paired tumor-adjacent and tumor-blood samples overlapped less than tumor region pairs did.

This clonotype was found a few times. Its antigen is still unknown. From approximately 450 ng total RNA, TCR beta cDNA was generated with a primer in the constant region. The TCR beta library was amplified through three nested multiplex PCR rounds in a modified ARM-PCR procedure. Running around 9 cycles apiece, the first two PCR rounds relied on TRBV1-TRBV30 forward primers together with a C-beta reverse primer. TCRdb independently ran MiXCR on the multiplex PCR reads; one entry per CDR3 protein. The sample includes 90,000 to 150,000 distinct CDR3 sequences, roughly 75% of them seen just once. Co-extraction of RNA and DNA was performed on roughly 17-32 mg of unsorted bulk tissue. Every patient in the cohort had a primary liver carcinoma. That carcinoma was treated by surgical resection. Enrolled patients were chronically infected with HBV and treatment-naive. Trimming took off 5 bases at V and 8 bases at J, with 15 bases between the two ends. The germline gives CDR1 MDHEN, CDR2 SYDVKM. This CDR3 has 13 residues.

The V gene is TRBV28, the J gene TRBJ1-2; tentatively, D is TRBD1 (6 bases). The sequencing sample was made of tumor-adjacent normal liver tissue. The TCR sequence derives from a woman aged 60-75 years with primary liver carcinoma and hepatitis B virus infection. The DNA for the CDR3 is TGTGCCAGCAGTGGGGGCCCTCTGGGGGGCTACACCTTC. Amino acid sequence: CASSGGPLGGYTF.